The present entry profiles one T cell receptor beta chain with its context. What it recognizes is unknown. Clones were sequenced by immunoSEQ multiplex PCR, and TCRdb holds only the in-frame ones, with some missing. The repertoire holds 25,000 to 30,000 clones, approximately 73% seen once, with roughly 21% in the top ten. The data belong to a study of CD4 T cells in relation to SARS-CoV-2 and coronaviruses. CD4+ T cells from unexposed donors were obtained before the COVID-19 pandemic (2011-2018). After more than eight days of culture, CD4+ T cells were isolated. As cell numbers allowed, unexposed-donor CD4+ T cells faced SARS-CoV-2 S/N and four cold-coronavirus spikes. Unmatched junction bases numbered 10, after V lost 4 bases and J lost 10 bases. The CDR3 covers 13 residues. The germline V gene encodes CDR1 SQVTM and CDR2 ANQGSEA.

The sequence derives from a human donor in good health. The sequencing sample was made of CD4+ T cells from PBMCs, cultured in vitro. The chain has TRBV29-1 and TRBJ2-1, with 7 bases matching TRBD2. The CDR3 protein is CSVGARGEGEQFF. The CDR3 DNA reads TGCAGCGTTGGGGCACGGGGGGAGGGAGAGCAGTTCTTC.